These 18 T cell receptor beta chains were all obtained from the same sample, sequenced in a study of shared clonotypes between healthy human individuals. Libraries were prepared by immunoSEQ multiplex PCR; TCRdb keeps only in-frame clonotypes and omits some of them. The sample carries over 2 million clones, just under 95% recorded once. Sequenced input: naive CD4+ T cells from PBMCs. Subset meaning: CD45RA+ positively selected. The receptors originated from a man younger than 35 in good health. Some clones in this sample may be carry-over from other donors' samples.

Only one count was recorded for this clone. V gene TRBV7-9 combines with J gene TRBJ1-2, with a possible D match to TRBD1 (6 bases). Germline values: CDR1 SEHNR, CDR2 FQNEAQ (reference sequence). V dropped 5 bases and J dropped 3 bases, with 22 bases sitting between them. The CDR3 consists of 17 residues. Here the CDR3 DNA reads TGTGCCAGCAGCATCTGGGGCAGGGGATCCGGCGACTATGGCTACACCTTC. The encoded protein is CASSIWGRGSGDYGYTF. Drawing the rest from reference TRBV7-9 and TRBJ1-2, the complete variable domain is DTGVSQNPRHKITKRGQNVTFRCDPISEHNRLYWYRQTLGQGPEFLTYFQNEAQLEKSRLLSDRFSAERPKGSFSTLEIQRTEQGDSAMYLCASSIWGRGSGDYGYTFGSGTRLTVV.

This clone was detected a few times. Here the CDR3 reads CASGHGMNTEAFF. DNA for the CDR3: TGCGCCAGCGGTCATGGGATGAACACTGAAGCTTTCTTT. J is TRBJ1-1 and V is TRBV5-1; D is undetermined. Germline assignment: CDR1 SGHRS and CDR2 YFSETQ. V was trimmed by 7 bases and J by 0 bases, leaving 10 bases between them. This CDR3 comprises 13 residues.

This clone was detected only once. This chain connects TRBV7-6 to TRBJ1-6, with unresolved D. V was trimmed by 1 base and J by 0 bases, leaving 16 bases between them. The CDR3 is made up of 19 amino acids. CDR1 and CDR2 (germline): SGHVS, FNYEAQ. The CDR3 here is CASSLEAGPLGSYNSPLHF. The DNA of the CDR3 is TGTGCCAGCAGCTTAGAGGCCGGGCCCCTAGGCTCCTATAATTCACCCCTCCACTTT.

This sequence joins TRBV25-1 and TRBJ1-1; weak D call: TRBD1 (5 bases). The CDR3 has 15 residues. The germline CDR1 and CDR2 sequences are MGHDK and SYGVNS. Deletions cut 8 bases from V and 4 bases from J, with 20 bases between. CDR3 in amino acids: CASGYGGLRGTEAFF. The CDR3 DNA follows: TGTGCCAGCGGTTACGGGGGTCTCCGGGGCACTGAAGCTTTCTTT.

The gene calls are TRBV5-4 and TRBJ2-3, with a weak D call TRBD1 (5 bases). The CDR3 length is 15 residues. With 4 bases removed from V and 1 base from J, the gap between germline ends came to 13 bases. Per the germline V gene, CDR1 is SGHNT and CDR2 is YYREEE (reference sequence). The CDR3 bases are TGTGCCAGCAGCCCCCGACAGTCGGGCACAGATACGCAGTATTTT. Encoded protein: CASSPRQSGTDTQYF.

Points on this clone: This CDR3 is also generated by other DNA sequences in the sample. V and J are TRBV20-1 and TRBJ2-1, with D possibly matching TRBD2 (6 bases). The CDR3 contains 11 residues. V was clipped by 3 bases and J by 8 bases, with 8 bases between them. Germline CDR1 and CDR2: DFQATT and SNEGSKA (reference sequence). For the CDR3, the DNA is TGCAGTGCTAGGCGGAGGGATGAGCAGTTCTTC. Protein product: CSARRRDEQFF.

This chain's CDR3 is CARSPSQKDECSPLYNEQFF. The CDR3 DNA follows: TGTGCCAGAAGCCCCAGTCAAAAGGACGAATGTAGCCCACTATACAATGAGCAGTTCTTC. V and J are TRBV7-5 and TRBJ2-1. TRBV7-5 is a recognized pseudogene. The CDR3 loop spans 20 amino acids.

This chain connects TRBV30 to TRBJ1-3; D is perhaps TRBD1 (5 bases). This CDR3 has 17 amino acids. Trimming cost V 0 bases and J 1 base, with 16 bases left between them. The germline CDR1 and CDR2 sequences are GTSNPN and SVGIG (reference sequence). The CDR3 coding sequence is TGTGCCTGGAGTGTACTGCTGGATGGGGGGTCTGGAAACACCATATATTTT. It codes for CAWSVLLDGGSGNTIYF.

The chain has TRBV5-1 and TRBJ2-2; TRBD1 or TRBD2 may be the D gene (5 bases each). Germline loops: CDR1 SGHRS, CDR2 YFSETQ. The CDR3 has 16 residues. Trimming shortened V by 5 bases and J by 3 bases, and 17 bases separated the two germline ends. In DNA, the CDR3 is TGCGCCAGCAGACGTGGGACGGAATATTACACCGGGGAGCTGTTTTTT. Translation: CASRRGTEYYTGELFF. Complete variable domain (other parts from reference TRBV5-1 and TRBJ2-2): KAGVTQTPRYLIKTRGQQVTLSCSPISGHRSVSWYQQTPGQGLQFLFEYFSETQRNKGNFPGRFSGRQFSNSRSEMNVSTLELGDSALYLCASRRGTEYYTGELFFGEGSRLTVL.

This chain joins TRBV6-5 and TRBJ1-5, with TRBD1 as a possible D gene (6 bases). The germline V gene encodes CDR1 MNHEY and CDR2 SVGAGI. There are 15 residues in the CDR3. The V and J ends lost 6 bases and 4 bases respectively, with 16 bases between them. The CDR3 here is CASSPQSRGNQPQHF. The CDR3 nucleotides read TGTGCCAGCAGCCCGCAAAGCAGGGGTAATCAGCCCCAGCATTTT.

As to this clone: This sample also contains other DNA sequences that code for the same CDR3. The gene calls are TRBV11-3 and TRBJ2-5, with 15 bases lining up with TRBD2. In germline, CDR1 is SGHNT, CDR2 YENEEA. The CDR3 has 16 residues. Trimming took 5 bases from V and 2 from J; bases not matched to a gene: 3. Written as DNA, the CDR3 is TGTGCCAGCAGCCCGGGACTAGCGGGAGGACAAGAGACCCAGTACTTC. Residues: CASSPGLAGGQETQYF.

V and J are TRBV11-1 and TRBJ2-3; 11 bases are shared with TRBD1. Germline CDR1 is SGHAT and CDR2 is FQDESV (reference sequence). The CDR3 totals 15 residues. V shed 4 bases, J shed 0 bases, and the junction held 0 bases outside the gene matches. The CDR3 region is CASSWDRGSTDTQYF. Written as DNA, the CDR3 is TGTGCCAGCAGCTGGGACAGGGGGAGCACAGATACGCAGTATTTT.

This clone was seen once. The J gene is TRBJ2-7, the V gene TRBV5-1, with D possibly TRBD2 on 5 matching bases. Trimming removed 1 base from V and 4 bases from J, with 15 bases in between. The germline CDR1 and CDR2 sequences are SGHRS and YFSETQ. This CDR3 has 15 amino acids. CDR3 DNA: TGCGCCAGCAGCTTGTCTCCAGCGGACGGTTACGAGCAGTACTTC. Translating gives CASSLSPADGYEQYF.

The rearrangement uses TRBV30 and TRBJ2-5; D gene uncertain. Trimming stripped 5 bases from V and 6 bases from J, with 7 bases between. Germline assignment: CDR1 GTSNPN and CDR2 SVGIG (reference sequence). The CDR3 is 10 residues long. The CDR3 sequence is CAWARKTQYF. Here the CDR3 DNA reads TGTGCCTGGGCCCGTAAGACCCAGTACTTC.

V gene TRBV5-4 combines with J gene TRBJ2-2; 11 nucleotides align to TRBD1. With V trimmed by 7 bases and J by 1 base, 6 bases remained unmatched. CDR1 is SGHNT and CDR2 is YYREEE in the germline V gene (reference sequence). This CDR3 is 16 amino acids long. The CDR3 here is CASWTGGMGNTGELFF. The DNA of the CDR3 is TGTGCCAGCTGGACAGGGGGCATGGGGAACACCGGGGAGCTGTTTTTT.

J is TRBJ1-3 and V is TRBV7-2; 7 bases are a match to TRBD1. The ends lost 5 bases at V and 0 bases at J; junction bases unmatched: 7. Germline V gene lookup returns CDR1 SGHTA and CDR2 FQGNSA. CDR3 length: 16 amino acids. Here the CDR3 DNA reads TGTGCCAGCAGCCGGCCAGGGACAGTCTCTGGAAACACCATATATTTT. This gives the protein CASSRPGTVSGNTIYF.

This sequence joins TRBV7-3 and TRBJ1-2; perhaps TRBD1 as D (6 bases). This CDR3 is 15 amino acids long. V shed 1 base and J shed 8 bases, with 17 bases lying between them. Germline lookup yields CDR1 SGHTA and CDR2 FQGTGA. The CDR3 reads CASSLISGGATGYTF. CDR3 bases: TGTGCCAGCAGCTTAATTTCGGGGGGCGCGACGGGCTACACCTTC.

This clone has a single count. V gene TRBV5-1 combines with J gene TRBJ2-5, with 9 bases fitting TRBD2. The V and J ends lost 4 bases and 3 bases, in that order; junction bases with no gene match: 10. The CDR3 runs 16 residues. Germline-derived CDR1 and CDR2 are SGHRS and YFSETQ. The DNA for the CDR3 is TGCGCCAGCAGCCCGGGTAGGGTAGCGGGGGAAGAGACCCAGTACTTC. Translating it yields CASSPGRVAGEETQYF.